The sequence of this T cell receptor (beta chain) was determined in a study of cytotoxic CD8 clonotypes in ibrutinib-treated CLL. Study in general: Patients gave response samples after a median about 12 months of treatment, range 6 to 36.

On this clone: The antigen remains undetermined.

Sequenced by immunoSEQ multiplex PCR; TCRdb stores in-frame clones only, minus some. The sample includes 65,000 to 85,000 clones, 70% to 90% of them seen just once. The germline V gene has CDR1 LNHDA and CDR2 SQIVND (reference sequence). The CDR3 runs 18 residues. With 5 bases removed from V and 8 bases from J, the gap between germline ends came to 27 bases. From cryopreserved PBMCs came roughly 2 micrograms of genomic DNA used for TCR beta libraries. Study-wide points: Clonality, elevated at ibrutinib response, dropped back toward baseline at progression. Sampling times (in sustained-remission versus progressing patients) were not the same.

The V call is TRBV19, the J call TRBJ1-4; D is perhaps TRBD1 (5 bases). This sequence was found in a human donor with chronic lymphocytic leukemia. Source: PBMCs, taken after 24 months of ibrutinib treatment. The CDR3 loop is CASSALGGAPRGDEKLFF. In DNA, the CDR3 is TGTGCCAGTAGTGCCCTCGGCGGGGCACCCCGAGGGGACGAAAAACTGTTTTTT.